This T cell receptor beta chain was sequenced in a study of breast tumors, draining lymph nodes, adjacent tissues. Axillary draining lymph nodes of breast cancer patients supplied the node samples. With 5 bases removed from V and 1 base from J, the gap between germline ends came to 11 bases. This CDR3 is 13 amino acids long. The V gene's germline CDR1 is SQVTM and CDR2 ANQGSEA. This clonotype was counted only a few times. Its specificity is unknown. Notes on the study in general: That most tumor T cells come from lymph nodes remained unproven. Tumors had less TCR diversity than lymph nodes, more than nontumor tissue. Luminal-like breast cancer showed significantly greater tumor-nontumor repertoire similarity than basal-like breast cancer did. Findings are consistent with lymph node origin and intratumoral expansion of most tumor T cells.

TCRdb reprocessed the multiplex PCR reads via MiXCR and lists one record per CDR3 protein. The data hold approximately 170,000 distinct CDR3 sequences, with 30% to 35% observed a single time. This receptor was identified in a female donor with breast cancer. Some clones in this sample may be carry-over from other donors' samples. The sequencing input was axillary lymph node tissue. The chain uses TRBV29-1 and TRBJ1-1; D is uncertain. CDR3 sequence (DNA): TGCAGCGTTCTCCGTGGCCCGAACACTGAAGCTTTCTTT. It encodes CSVLRGPNTEAFF.